This is a list of T cell receptor beta chains from one sample in a study of T cells after yellow fever vaccination. TCRdb processed the 5' RACE reads anew with MiXCR; each CDR3 protein has one entry. In the table there are 250,000 to 400,000 distinct CDR3 sequences, approximately 4% of which are singletons. The sample in question was PBMCs, obtained 15 days after the yellow fever booster vaccination. Source of these receptors: a man between 18 and 35 years old who received the YFV17D yellow fever vaccine. Both conserved end residues are part of each CDR3. A D gene is named only where the DNA matches it firmly. A clone size is listed for some rows: how often the clone was seen (once, few, many), or a class if it is expanded.

CDR3: CASSLATGPQYEQYF; DNA: TGTGCCAGCAGCTTAGCGACAGGTCCTCAATACGAGCAGTACTTC; V: TRBV7-2; D: -; J: TRBJ2-7; size: many
CDR3: CASREQGWGETQYF; DNA: TGCGCCAGCCGAGAACAGGGGTGGGGAGAGACCCAGTACTTC; V: TRBV5-1; D: TRBD1; J: TRBJ2-5; size: few
CDR3: CASSFLPSGAVNYGYTF; DNA: TGTGCCAGCAGCTTCCTTCCCTCGGGGGCGGTTAACTATGGCTACACCTTC; V: TRBV5-6; D: -; J: TRBJ1-2; size: many
CDR3: CASSETGGSYEQYF; DNA: TGTGCCAGCAGTGAGACAGGGGGGTCCTACGAGCAGTACTTC; V: TRBV12-3/TRBV12-4; D: TRBD1; J: TRBJ2-7; size: many
CDR3: CASSPYRNSNQPQHF; DNA: TGTGCCAGCAGTCCGTACCGGAATAGCAATCAGCCCCAGCATTTT; V: TRBV27; D: -; J: TRBJ1-5; size: many
CDR3: CSASAEEQFF; DNA: TGCAGTGCTAGTGCGGAAGAGCAGTTCTTC; V: TRBV20-1; D: -; J: TRBJ2-1; size: many
CDR3: CASSSNRLSADTQYF; DNA: TGTGCCAGCAGCTCCAACCGACTAAGTGCCGATACGCAGTATTTT; V: TRBV7-2; D: -; J: TRBJ2-3; size: many
CDR3: CASSPRAPGSPLHF; DNA: TGTGCCAGCAGCCCTCGGGCCCCGGGATCACCCCTCCACTTT; V: TRBV12-3/TRBV12-4; D: -; J: TRBJ1-6; size: -
CDR3: CASSFEQNYGYTF; DNA: TGTGCCAGCAGCTTCGAGCAGAACTATGGCTACACCTTC; V: TRBV5-6; D: -; J: TRBJ1-2; size: many
CDR3: CASSLGGGVISSPLHF; DNA: TGCGCCAGCAGCTTGGGAGGAGGAGTAATTTCTTCACCCCTCCACTTT; V: TRBV5-1; D: -; J: TRBJ1-6; size: -
CDR3: CASSRGTVLEQFF; DNA: TGTGCCAGCAGCCGGGGCACGGTGTTGGAGCAGTTCTTC; V: TRBV7-6; D: -; J: TRBJ2-1; size: many
CDR3: CASSPPRGDQNTGELFF; DNA: TGTGCCAGCTCACCACCTCGTGGAGATCAGAACACCGGGGAGCTGTTTTTT; V: TRBV18; D: -; J: TRBJ2-2; size: many
CDR3: CAISESQGSNQPQHF; DNA: TGTGCCATCAGTGAATCACAGGGTAGCAATCAGCCCCAGCATTTT; V: TRBV10-3; D: -; J: TRBJ1-5; size: many
CDR3: CASSRLAGAYTDTQYF; DNA: TGTGCCAGCAGCAGACTAGCGGGGGCCTACACAGATACGCAGTATTTT; V: TRBV7-6; D: TRBD2; J: TRBJ2-3; size: -
CDR3: CASSQDPGGGSPLHF; DNA: TGCGCCAGCAGCCAAGATCCCGGGGGCGGTTCACCCCTCCACTTT; V: TRBV4-3; D: -; J: TRBJ1-6; size: -
CDR3: CASSQLLAGAETQYF; DNA: TGTGCCAGCAGCCAGTTGCTAGCGGGGGCTGAGACCCAGTACTTC; V: TRBV7-9; D: TRBD2; J: TRBJ2-5; size: few
CDR3: CASSARLGNIYF; DNA: TGTGCCAGCAGCGCGAGACTTGGGAACATATATTTT; V: TRBV7-9; D: -; J: TRBJ1-3; size: -
CDR3: CSASLGLGTEAFF; DNA: TGCAGTGCTAGTTTAGGGTTGGGCACTGAAGCTTTCTTT; V: TRBV20-1; D: -; J: TRBJ1-1; size: few
CDR3: CASRRTSNTGELFF; DNA: TGTGCCAGCAGAAGGACATCTAACACCGGGGAGCTGTTTTTT; V: TRBV6-1; D: -; J: TRBJ2-2; size: many
CDR3: CASRPDGFSYEQYF; DNA: TGTGCCAGTAGGCCGGACGGGTTCTCCTACGAGCAGTACTTC; V: TRBV19; D: -; J: TRBJ2-7; size: many
CDR3: CASSSQGAVAGELFF; DNA: TGTGCCAGCAGCTCACAGGGGGCAGTGGCCGGGGAGCTGTTTTTT; V: TRBV7-2; D: TRBD1; J: TRBJ2-2; size: many
CDR3: CASSQGTGNNGYTF; DNA: TGCGCCAGCAGCCAAGGGACAGGGAACAATGGCTACACCTTC; V: TRBV4-3; D: TRBD1; J: TRBJ1-2; size: -
CDR3: CSARRAGDLETQYF; DNA: TGCAGTGCTAGACGGGCCGGGGATTTAGAGACCCAGTACTTC; V: TRBV20-1; D: -; J: TRBJ2-5; size: many
CDR3: CASSPDRDYGYTF; DNA: TGTGCCAGCAGTCCTGACAGGGACTATGGCTACACCTTC; V: TRBV18; D: TRBD1; J: TRBJ1-2; size: many
CDR3: CASSYSSSGGSNTEAFF; DNA: TGTGCCAGCAGTTACTCGAGCTCAGGGGGTAGCAACACTGAAGCTTTCTTT; V: TRBV6-6; D: TRBD1; J: TRBJ1-1; size: many
CDR3: CSVYLLGRAFF; DNA: TGCAGCGTTTATCTATTGGGGAGGGCTTTCTTT; V: TRBV29-1; D: -; J: TRBJ1-1; size: few
CDR3: CASSGRWGETQYF; DNA: TGCGCCAGCAGCGGCAGATGGGGCGAGACCCAGTACTTC; V: TRBV5-1; D: -; J: TRBJ2-5; size: -
CDR3: CASSGQGPRETQYF; DNA: TGTGCCAGCAGCGGACAGGGGCCACGGGAGACCCAGTACTTC; V: TRBV7-9; D: TRBD1; J: TRBJ2-5; size: many
CDR3: CASSLRAAGAIYNEQFF; DNA: TGTGCCAGCAGCTTAAGGGCGGCGGGGGCGATATACAATGAGCAGTTCTTC; V: TRBV7-3; D: -; J: TRBJ2-1; size: many
CDR3: CASSQDGLQPQHF; DNA: TGCGCCAGCAGCCAAGATGGGCTTCAGCCCCAGCATTTT; V: TRBV4-1; D: -; J: TRBJ1-5; size: many
CDR3: CASTPSGPTEAFF; DNA: TGCGCCAGCACCCCATCGGGGCCCACTGAAGCTTTCTTT; V: TRBV5-1; D: -; J: TRBJ1-1; size: few
CDR3: CASSFQGPLYEQYF; DNA: TGTGCCAGCAGTTTCCAGGGACCCCTATACGAGCAGTACTTC; V: TRBV12-3/TRBV12-4; D: -; J: TRBJ2-7; size: -
CDR3: CASSLTGRGLFF; DNA: TGTGCCAGCAGTTTGACAGGCAGGGGGCTGTTTTTT; V: TRBV12-3/TRBV12-4; D: -; J: TRBJ2-2; size: -
CDR3: CASSYRGLAGWEQFF; DNA: TGTGCCAGCAGTTACCGGGGACTAGCGGGGTGGGAGCAGTTCTTC; V: TRBV6-2/TRBV6-3; D: TRBD2; J: TRBJ2-1; size: many
CDR3: CASSPYRGQGNSGANVLTF; DNA: TGTGCCAGCTCACCGTACCGGGGACAGGGGAACTCTGGGGCCAACGTCCTGACTTTC; V: TRBV18; D: TRBD1; J: TRBJ2-6; size: -
CDR3: CSAAPGLAGVNEQFF; DNA: TGCAGCGCAGCGCCGGGACTAGCGGGGGTTAATGAGCAGTTCTTC; V: TRBV29-1; D: TRBD2; J: TRBJ2-1; size: many
CDR3: CASRGTSGGEWAETQYF; DNA: TGTGCCAGCCGAGGGACTAGCGGGGGGGAATGGGCAGAGACCCAGTACTTC; V: TRBV7-8; D: TRBD2; J: TRBJ2-5; size: few
CDR3: CASSREHGENIQYF; DNA: TGTGCCAGCTCACGGGAACATGGAGAAAACATTCAGTACTTC; V: TRBV18; D: -; J: TRBJ2-4; size: -
CDR3: CASSLFSFPPGELFF; DNA: TGCGCCAGCAGCTTGTTCTCCTTTCCACCCGGGGAGCTGTTTTTT; V: TRBV5-1; D: -; J: TRBJ2-2; size: many
CDR3: CASSLWGNMETQYF; DNA: TGTGCCAGCAGCCTTTGGGGTAATATGGAGACCCAGTACTTC; V: TRBV7-2; D: -; J: TRBJ2-5; size: many
CDR3: CASSPPAAMNTEAFF; DNA: TGTGCCAGCAGTCCCCCGGCGGCGATGAACACTGAAGCTTTCTTT; V: TRBV28; D: -; J: TRBJ1-1; size: few
CDR3: CASSPLQGETEAFF; DNA: TGCGCCAGCAGCCCCCTCCAGGGGGAGACTGAAGCTTTCTTT; V: TRBV4-3; D: TRBD1; J: TRBJ1-1; size: -
CDR3: CASSYGSGTGNTIYF; DNA: TGTGCCAGCAGTTACGGCTCAGGGACGGGAAACACCATATATTTT; V: TRBV6-5; D: -; J: TRBJ1-3; size: few
CDR3: CSAQQDDSRKLFF; DNA: TGCAGTGCTCAACAGGATGATTCTCGAAAACTGTTTTTT; V: TRBV20-1; D: -; J: TRBJ1-4; size: many
CDR3: CASSRQGMDTQYF; DNA: TGTGCCAGCAGCCGACAGGGGATGGATACGCAGTATTTT; V: TRBV7-3; D: TRBD1; J: TRBJ2-3; size: many
CDR3: CASSPTVLYEQYF; DNA: TGCGCCAGCAGCCCTACGGTGCTCTACGAGCAGTACTTC; V: TRBV4-1; D: -; J: TRBJ2-7; size: many
CDR3: CASSWGRGSYEQYF; DNA: TGTGCCAGCAGCTGGGGCAGGGGATCCTACGAGCAGTACTTC; V: TRBV7-2; D: -; J: TRBJ2-7; size: many